This entry is about one T cell receptor beta chain. Its antigen is unknown. A single record per CDR3 protein comes from TCRdb applying MiXCR to the RT-PCR reads. Found here are roughly 23,000 distinct CDR3 sequences, 60% to 80% of them singletons; the top ten hold about 5%. CDR1 and CDR2 from the germline V gene are SGHVS and FNYEAQ. The CDR3 contains 16 residues. Trimming removed 5 bases at V and 2 bases at J, with 16 bases between. The record originates from a study of yellow fever vaccine responses in identical twins. Study-level points and caveats: Each twin's T cell response to the vaccine was reported to look partly convergent and partly personalized.

The source material was T cells from blood (PBMCs), unsorted or a sorted subset (not recorded which), sampled before or after yellow fever vaccination (not recorded which). This rearrangement joins TRBV7-6 to TRBJ2-1; D ambiguous. This TCR was recovered from a woman between 18 and 29 years old who received the yellow fever vaccine. For the CDR3, the DNA is TGTGCCAGCAGCCTTAGTGGGGTTGGTCCCTACAATGAGCAGTTCTTC. Its protein product is CASSLSGVGPYNEQFF.